This record covers a single TCR beta chain. The antigen is unknown. The sample comes from a study of Graves' ophthalmopathy and Graves' hyperthyroidism. Study information: Stable hyperthyroidism was defined by absence of ophthalmopathy within 18 months of follow-up.

After removal of 1 base from V and 3 bases from J, the junction contained 13 bases not matched to a gene. The germline gives CDR1 SGHDT, CDR2 YYEEEE. CDR3 length: 19 amino acids. Researchers turned away patients with other autoimmune diseases, uncontrolled infections, pregnancy or lactation. Diagnosis relied on clinical symptoms, serum thyroxine, TRAb, thyroid ultrasound and orbital computed tomography. Study-level points and caveats: A model built from 13 signatures distinguished ophthalmopathy from stable hyperthyroidism with around 91% sensitivity and 81.08% specificity.

TCR beta CDR3 amplification used RNA transcripts. The authors performed first-round RT-PCR with HTBI primers and then a second-round multiplex PCR. From the multiplex PCR reads, TCRdb called clonotypes with MiXCR, one entry per CDR3 protein. The table has around 1,200,000 distinct CDR3 sequences, 36% seen once; the top ten hold over 8.5%. The clonotype originates from an adult man with Graves' hyperthyroidism. Sample: peripheral blood or thyroid tissue (not recorded which). The chain has TRBV5-6 and TRBJ2-2; TRBD1 agrees at 9 bases. CDR3 bases: TGTGCCAGCAGCTTGAAGGAAGGACTACGGGACAGGGACACCGGGGAGCTGTTTTTT. This sequence encodes CASSLKEGLRDRDTGELFF.